This paragraph reports one T cell receptor beta chain. Its antigen remains unidentified. Sequencing used immunoSEQ version 4 in survey mode. Clones were sequenced by immunoSEQ multiplex PCR, and TCRdb holds only the in-frame ones, with some missing. The table records 35,000 to 40,000 clones, approximately 88% of them present only once. The data were taken from a study of persistence of HIV-infected CD4 T cells. Study-level findings and limits: CMV- and Gag-responding cells had lower TCRbeta richness than CD3/CD28-responding cells.

J was trimmed by 6 bases and V by 4 bases; bases with no gene match: 6. This CDR3 is 16 amino acids long. Germline loops: CDR1 MNHNS, CDR2 SASEGT. Nonspecific anti-CD3/anti-CD28 bead stimulation represents the broad CD4+ T cell repertoire. Responding CD4+ T cells were sorted by upregulation of both CD40 ligand and CD69. Before stimulation, PBMCs underwent CD8+ T cell depletion. This clonotype was sampled from an adult man with HIV who was CMV-seropositive. The sample was CD4+ T cells sorted from PBMCs after roughly 19-hour stimulation, taken from a patient who received antiretroviral therapy. The chain has TRBV6-1 and TRBJ2-1; 13 bases fit TRBD2. The CDR3, as DNA: TGTGCCAGCAGTGGGGGTGGGACTAGCGGGGTCAATGAGCAGTTCTTC. Translating gives CASSGGGTSGVNEQFF.